The 6 T cell receptor beta chains below were found in one sample sequenced in a study of cytomegalovirus exposure and HLA in healthy donors (dated by TCRdb to about 2017). Library preparation used the immunoSEQ multiplex PCR assay. A mixture of 60 forward primers for TCR Vbeta segments and 13 reverse primers for TCR Jbeta segments was used in the multiplex PCR. As stored in TCRdb, this immuneACCESS dataset retains in-frame rearrangements with V and J assigned. A fraction of the clones does not appear; measured against another copy, unresolved V genes explain less than half of the discrepancy, and the remainder lacks a known reason. The sample yields 35,000 to 45,000 clones; 60% to 80% were counted once. The top ten hold over 6.5% of the sample. Sequences were obtained from PBMCs. Every receptor here comes from a man younger than 40 in good health and CMV-seronegative.

V usage is TRBV2 and J usage is TRBJ2-7; 9 bases map to TRBD1. Germline CDR1 and CDR2: SNHLY and FYNNEI. The CDR3 is 16 residues long. Trimming cost V 0 bases and J 7 bases; bases outside gene matches: 10. The CDR3, as DNA: TGTGCCAGCAGTGAAGCTTTACAGGGGGCTTATTTTGAGCAGTACTTC. The encoded protein is CASSEALQGAYFEQYF.

The CDR3 region is CASSQGVRGEKLFF. The CDR3 bases are TGTGCCAGCAGCCAAGGGGTCCGAGGTGAAAAACTGTTTTTT. This chain joins TRBV4-2 and TRBJ1-4; no firm D call. The CDR3 sequence is 14 residues long. Trimming cost V 1 base and J 7 bases, with 10 bases left between them. The V gene's germline CDR1 is LGHNA and CDR2 YNFKEQ.

The chain has TRBV28 and TRBJ2-7, with D tentatively TRBD1 (6 bases). Germline CDR1 reads MDHEN; CDR2 reads SYDVKM. The CDR3 contains 14 residues. The V end lost 6 bases, the J end lost 4 bases, and 16 bases lay between the germline ends. This chain's CDR3 is CASSTPQGLYEQYF. The CDR3 region has the DNA TGTGCCAGCAGCACCCCCCAGGGGTTATACGAGCAGTACTTC.

The chain recombines TRBV7-2 with TRBJ1-1; 8 positions match TRBD1. The CDR3 extends over 15 amino acids. With 5 bases clipped from V and 3 bases from J, the junction kept 8 bases outside the gene matches. CDR1 is SGHTA and CDR2 is FQGNSA in the germline V gene. The CDR3 is CASSGRQGRYTEAFF. The CDR3 nucleotides are TGTGCCAGCAGCGGACGACAGGGGAGATACACTGAAGCTTTCTTT.

The DNA for the CDR3 is TGTGCCAGCAGGGAACAAGGGACTACCCTCAGGAAGACCCAGTACTTC. It is translated as CASREQGTTLRKTQYF. This rearrangement joins TRBV5-4 to TRBJ2-5, with 7 bases aligning to TRBD2. V lost 5 bases to trimming and J lost 6 bases; unmatched junction nucleotides: 16. Germline CDR1 SGHNT, CDR2 YYREEE (reference sequence). The CDR3 has 16 amino acids. The full variable domain, in which reference TRBV5-4 and TRBJ2-5 provide the parts outside the CDR3, is ETGVTQSPTHLIKTRGQQVTLRCSSQSGHNTVSWYQQALGQGPQFIFQYYREEENGRGNFPPRFSGLQFPNYSSELNVNALELDDSALYLCASREQGTTLRKTQYFGPGTRLLVL.

In this sample, this clone turned up once. The CDR3 region has the DNA TGTGCCAGCCGACCCCGGGACTCAGAGACCCAGTACTTC. Translated: CASRPRDSETQYF. This sequence joins TRBV6-5 and TRBJ2-5, with a tentative D call TRBD2 (6 bases). V lost 8 bases, J lost 4 bases, and 14 bases lay in between. This CDR3 spans 13 amino acids. CDR1 is MNHEY, CDR2 SVGAGI, per germline.